These T cell receptor beta chains were read from a single sample in a study of shared clonotypes between healthy human individuals. Produced via immunoSEQ multiplex PCR; TCRdb's table is partial and in-frame only. The sample holds some 2,000,000 clones; roughly 95% are singletons and the top ten take roughly 0.13%. The sample was naive CD4+ T cells sorted from blood. These receptors were taken from a man younger than 30 in good health. Each CDR3 is given with its conserved first and last residue. D genes are given only for firm matches. Clone size is given for some rows only: seen once, a few or many times, or a class if the clone is expanded.

D gene	clone size	J gene	V gene	CDR3 DNA	CDR3 protein
-	-	TRBJ2-7	TRBV5-4	TGTGCCAGCAGCTTTGGCATGAGCTCCTACGAGCAGTACTTC	CASSFGMSSYEQYF
-	-	TRBJ1-6	TRBV6-1	TGTGCCAGCACCCGGACCGGGAATAATTCACCCCTCCACTTT	CASTRTGNNSPLHF
-	-	TRBJ1-2	TRBV25-1	TGTGCCAGCAGTGAATATACCGCCGGAAACTATGGCTACACCTTC	CASSEYTAGNYGYTF
-	-	TRBJ1-3	TRBV9	TGTGCCAGCAGCGTGGGTTATACCTCTAACTCTGGAAACACCATATATTTT	CASSVGYTSNSGNTIYF
-	-	TRBJ2-7	TRBV5-6	TGTGCCAGCAGCGTCAGGGAAATGGGGCTCTACGAGCAGTACTTC	CASSVREMGLYEQYF
-	-	TRBJ2-7	TRBV27	TGTGCCAGCAGAGAACGAAACGAGCAGTACTTC	CASRERNEQYF
-	-	TRBJ1-6	TRBV12-5	TGTGCTAGTGCCTTCCGGGACGGTAATTCACCCCTCCACTTT	CASAFRDGNSPLHF
TRBD2	-	TRBJ2-5	TRBV5-5	TGTGCCAGCAGCTTGGCCCCGACTAGCGGGCAAGAGACCCAGTACTTC	CASSLAPTSGQETQYF
-	-	TRBJ1-3	TRBV6-1	TGTGCCAGCAGTGGGGAATCTGGAAACACCATATATTTT	CASSGESGNTIYF
-	-	TRBJ2-1	TRBV7-2	TGTGCCAGCAGCTTAGCGGAGCGGTCCTCCTACAATGAGCAGTTCTTC	CASSLAERSSYNEQFF
-	-	TRBJ2-7	TRBV7-2	TGTGCCAGCAGCCGCGTTCTGGGCAGCTCCTACGAGCAGTACTTC	CASSRVLGSSYEQYF
-	-	TRBJ2-3	TRBV9	TGTGCCAGCAGCGTAGATATTGGTTGGCAGGGGACTAGCACAGATACGCAGTATTTT	CASSVDIGWQGTSTDTQYF
TRBD2	once	TRBJ2-2	TRBV25-1	TGTGCCAGCAGTGATAGCGGGGGCACCGGGGAGCTGTTTTTT	CASSDSGGTGELFF
TRBD1	-	TRBJ1-2	TRBV18	TGTGCCAGCTCACCCTCCGGACAGGGCGACTATGGCTACACCTTC	CASSPSGQGDYGYTF
TRBD2	-	TRBJ2-7	TRBV19	TGTGCCAGTAGTATCGGGTCTAGCGGGGGGACCGACGAGCAGTACTTC	CASSIGSSGGTDEQYF
-	once	TRBJ1-5	TRBV6-1	TGTGCCAGCAGTGACGGGGGTTTCAATCAGCCCCAGCATTTT	CASSDGGFNQPQHF
TRBD1	-	TRBJ1-4	TRBV10-3	TGTGCCACCGGAGACAGGGGCAAGCGGGGTGAAAAACTGTTTTTT	CATGDRGKRGEKLFF
-	-	TRBJ2-7	TRBV18	TGTGCCAGCTCTCAAAGGGTTTCCTACGAGCAGTACTTC	CASSQRVSYEQYF
-	-	TRBJ1-1	TRBV15	TGTGCCACCAGCAGTGAAAAAGGGACGGATTATTATGACACTGAAGCTTTCTTT	CATSSEKGTDYYDTEAFF
TRBD2	few	TRBJ2-5	TRBV28	TGTGCCAGCAGTCCCCCCCGACTAGCAGCAGGAGAGACCCAGTACTTC	CASSPPRLAAGETQYF
TRBD1	-	TRBJ1-2	TRBV10-2	TGCGCCAGCAGTGGATCAGGGGGCACCAACTATGGCTACACCTTC	CASSGSGGTNYGYTF
-	-	TRBJ2-7	TRBV9	TGTGCCAGCAGCGTAGGAAAGGGCTACGAGCAGTACTTC	CASSVGKGYEQYF
-	-	TRBJ1-5	TRBV5-1	TGCGCCAGCAGCCAGGACAGCCCTAGCAATCAGCCCCAGCATTTT	CASSQDSPSNQPQHF
TRBD1	-	TRBJ2-2	TRBV30	TGTGCCTGGAGTCCCAGGGGGACCGGGGAGCTGTTTTTT	CAWSPRGTGELFF
-	-	TRBJ1-5	TRBV30	TGTGCCTGGGCGGTAGGTTCGGATCAGCCCCAGCATTTT	CAWAVGSDQPQHF
-	-	TRBJ1-6	TRBV14	TGTGCCAGCAGCCAAAAGACAGGTAATTCACCCCTCCACTTT	CASSQKTGNSPLHF
-	-	TRBJ1-1	TRBV5-4	TGTGCCAGCAGCTTTCCGAGGCGGGGAGGGGACGACACTGAAGCTTTCTTT	CASSFPRRGGDDTEAFF
TRBD2	once	TRBJ2-7	TRBV7-2	TGTGCCAGCAGCCGACTAGCGGGAGAGACCTACGAGCAGTACTTC	CASSRLAGETYEQYF
-	-	TRBJ2-1	TRBV21-1	TGTGCCAGCAGCAAAGATGACGATGAGCAGTTCTTC	CASSKDDDEQFF
-	-	TRBJ2-5	TRBV7-9	TGTGCCAGCAGCTTAGCGGCTGGGGGGAAGACCCAGTACTTC	CASSLAAGGKTQYF
-	-	TRBJ1-1	TRBV6-1	TGTGCCAGCAGTGAAGAGAACGGGCGTAGGACTTTCTTT	CASSEENGRRTFF
-	-	TRBJ1-1	TRBV6-5	TGTGCCAGCAGGCCCCCATCCCCGAACACTGAAGCTTTCTTT	CASRPPSPNTEAFF
TRBD1	-	TRBJ2-4	TRBV30	TGTGCCTGGAGTGGAGGACAGGGGCGAAACATTCAGTACTTC	CAWSGGQGRNIQYF
TRBD2	-	TRBJ2-2	TRBV30	TGTGCCTGGAGTGTGCCAGCGGGAAAGAGCACCGGGGAGCTGTTTTTT	CAWSVPAGKSTGELFF
TRBD1	-	TRBJ2-5	TRBV9	TGTGCCAGCAGCGGACAGGGGACCCAGTACTTC	CASSGQGTQYF
-	-	TRBJ1-4	TRBV19	TGTGCCAGTAGTCCAAGGCTTACAGCAACTAATGAAAAACTGTTTTTT	CASSPRLTATNEKLFF
-	-	TRBJ2-5	TRBV11-2	TGTGCCAGCAGCTTATGGGATGTCGAGACCCAGTACTTC	CASSLWDVETQYF
-	-	TRBJ2-3	TRBV2	TGTGCCAGCAGTGAGGCATGGGCTTCCACAGATACGCAGTATTTT	CASSEAWASTDTQYF
TRBD1	-	TRBJ1-6	TRBV9	TGTGCCAGCAGCGGCTACGGGACAGGGAATTCACCCCTCCACTTT	CASSGYGTGNSPLHF
TRBD1	once	TRBJ1-2	TRBV6-1	TGTGCCAGTTGTTCCGGGACAGGGGCTTACTATGGCTACACCTTC	CASCSGTGAYYGYTF
-	-	TRBJ2-7	TRBV10-2	TGCGCCAGCAGTGAGTCGGGGGGTTTTTCCTACGAGCAGTACTTC	CASSESGGFSYEQYF